Sequencing of this T cell receptor beta chain was carried out in a study of identical twins (dated by TCRdb to the mid-2010s). About the investigation overall: To test whether fetal clonotypes persist, this study deep-sequenced TCR alpha and beta repertoires from monozygotic twins, from unrelated adults of various ages, and from cord blood. To rule out contamination, replicate twin experiments were performed at different times with different library preparation protocols. The research as a whole found: Compared with coincidental sharing between unrelated individuals, an excess of low generation-probability sequences was observed among out-of-frame TCR alpha sequences shared between twins. Invariant T cells such as MAIT and iNKT could partly confound zero-insertion analyses, though diverse VJ usage argued against this for most clonotypes. A weaker excess of twin sharing was found in beta out-of-frame sequences because the signal-to-noise ratio was lowered by fewer shared sequences. Because the same donors could not be followed over many years, conclusions were based on cross-sectional statistical analysis. Recombination models systematically underestimated out-of-frame TCR alpha sharing in monozygotic twins but agreed with sharing between unrelated individuals. Abundant cord blood beta clonotypes had fewer insertions, young adult naive repertoires showed a similar but weaker trend, and memory repertoires showed no such trend.

Library preparation employed 5' RACE. Sequencer: Illumina HiSeq 2000. A universal primer binding site was added through template switching, and the final cDNA carried a unique molecular identifier so that TCR cDNA molecules could be counted accurately. Specific primers in the conserved constant-segment region were used to synthesize first-strand cDNA for TCR alpha and beta chains. Each cDNA library was double barcoded, with a SMART-Mk sample barcode plus Illumina barcodes, to control for contamination. TruSeq adapter sequences along with Illumina sample barcodes were introduced in two successive PCR steps. TCR alpha and beta cDNA libraries were sequenced on the Illumina HiSeq platform with custom primers. The study's own analysis went as follows. MiGEC was used to process raw reads and extract unique molecular identifiers, and MiXCR was used to find CDR3 positions. For each individual, recombination models were inferred using an EM algorithm with the repgenHMM and IGoR tools. Shared clonotype analysis was performed with the tcR package in R, normalizing sharing by the product of cloneset sizes. Out-of-frame nonproductive sequences were analyzed to study raw recombination free of thymic and clonal selection effects. TCRdb took the public reads, trimmed them with fastp at Q25, ran MiXCR for clone calling and kept in-frame beta chains. Identical CDR3 protein sequences are pooled into one entry, listed with their most common genes and DNA. The V and J calls follow TCRdb's processing rather than the paper's. Within this sample are 450,000 to 650,000 distinct CDR3 sequences, with roughly 15% of them counted one time only. 0.44% of the sample goes to the ten largest clones.

Every donor was a healthy Caucasian. The twin cohort consisted of three pairs of female monozygotic twins, all aged about 18 to 29 years. Positive isolation kits from Invitrogen were used to isolate CD4+ and CD8+ T cell populations. The table lists this clonotype with many counts. Its binding antigen is unknown. It has no much larger one-base neighbor in the sample; base qualities were not kept. CDR1 and CDR2 are drawn from the germline V gene: SGHRS, YFSETQ. Spanning cysteine to phenylalanine, the CDR3 consists of 13 amino acids. Only the CDR3 DNA is retained, 39 bases long and in frame from the first base. A distance of 9 bases separates the germline ends of V and J, which lose 4 bases and 2 bases respectively. These same data were also listed under a study on yellow fever vaccine responses in identical twins. The second publication reports: The authors reported that the T cell response to vaccination in identical twins appeared partly convergent and partly personalized. In identical twins, the study followed T cell clones that responded to the vaccine with precision.

The sequence joins TRBV5-1 to TRBJ1-1; the D gene lacks a confident call. The receptor's source is a woman aged 18-29 years in good health. The source material was CD4+ T cells sorted from blood. Read as DNA, the sequence is TGCGCCAGCAGCCTGGAGCTAAACACTGAAGCTTTCTTT. Its translation reads: CASSLELNTEAFF.